This TCR beta chain was recovered during a study of T cell responses to AZD1222 COVID-19 vaccine. The study, taken as a whole, reports: Dominant at 160-218 and 743-854, vaccine-associated CD4 TCRs also spanned spike. Researchers took repertoire samples only after the peak T cell response had come. Close to half of all spike-specific TCRs reportedly target regions of the variants that are unmutated. Donors were largely white British and mainly female; clonal diversity was possibly underestimated.

This clone was picked up one time. Its antigen remains unidentified. Profiling relied on immunoSEQ multiplex PCR, and the TCRdb table lists in-frame clones only, not all of them. Of around 110,000 clones in the sample, roughly 88% were seen once. The TCR comes from an adult in good health. Sample: peripheral blood, taken on day 0 of AZD1222 vaccination.

In nucleotides, the CDR3 is TGTGCCAGCATGCGGTACATGAACACTGAAGCTTTCTTT. Amino acid sequence: CASMRYMNTEAFF. The chain joins TRBV6-5 to TRBJ1-1; D is ambiguous. Germline V gene lookup returns CDR1 MNHEY and CDR2 SVGAGI. V was pared by 7 bases and J by 0 bases, with 9 bases between. This CDR3 is built from 13 residues.